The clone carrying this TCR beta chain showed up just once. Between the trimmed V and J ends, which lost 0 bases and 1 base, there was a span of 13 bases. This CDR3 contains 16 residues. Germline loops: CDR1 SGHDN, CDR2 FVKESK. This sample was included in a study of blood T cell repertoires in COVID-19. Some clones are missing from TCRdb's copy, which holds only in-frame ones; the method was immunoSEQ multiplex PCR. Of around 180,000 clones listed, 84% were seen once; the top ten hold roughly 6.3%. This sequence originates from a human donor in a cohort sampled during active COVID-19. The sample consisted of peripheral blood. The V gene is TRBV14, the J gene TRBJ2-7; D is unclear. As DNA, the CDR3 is TGTGCCAGCAGCCAAGAGTCCGGTCCCCGGTCCTACGAGCAGTACTTC. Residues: CASSQESGPRSYEQYF.